This T cell receptor (beta chain) emerged from a study of graft-versus-host responses after intestinal transplantation (dated by TCRdb to the early 2020s). In terms of the full investigation: The transplants that recipients received were multivisceral, liver-intestinal, or isolated intestinal. Rather than being sequenced by the commercial service, samples from three later patients were sequenced in-house on an Illumina MiSeq and processed with MiXCR. Every recipient was given anti-thymocyte globulin induction, followed by around three years of maintenance tacrolimus and steroids. After intestinal transplantation, graft-versus-host and host-versus-graft alloreactive T cell clones were followed in the graft, circulation and bone marrow using bulk TCR-beta CDR3 sequencing. Donor T cell macrochimerism was defined as a peak of at least 4% donor T cells among recipient peripheral blood mononuclear cells. Of the 20 to 30 intestinal transplant recipients enrolled in the cohort, one of whom was a retransplant, a few patients without pretransplant specimens were excluded. Alloreactive clones were identified by sequencing pre-transplant mixed lymphocyte reaction products and comparing these products with unstimulated pre-transplant donor and recipient T cells. The research as a whole found: In patients with donor T cell macrochimerism, the allografts had high GvH to HvG T cell clonal ratios. The conclusions were limited by the relatively low number and heterogeneity of the intestinal transplant patients. GvH clones turned up in recipient bone marrow, with some appearing earlier in ileal mucosa or blood, a pattern consistent with an intestinal mucosal origin. Early after transplant, declines in HvG clones were associated with peak levels of circulating GvH clones.

A remark on this clone: This clone's antigen is unknown. Base qualities are not recorded, but no much larger clone differs from it by a single base.

V loses 4 bases of germline sequence and J loses 0 bases, and the interval between the two ends is 10 bases. The CDR3 contains 15 residues, cysteine and phenylalanine counted. Kept here is only the CDR3 DNA, which spans 45 bases and is read in frame from base 1. CDR1 and CDR2 are drawn from the germline V gene (reference sequence): MNHEY, SMNVEV. The library was obtained by the immunoSEQ multiplex PCR assay. For most patients, genomic DNA was isolated with the Qiagen DNeasy Blood and Tissue Kit and sent frozen to Adaptive Biotechnologies for TCR sequencing. For most patients, high-throughput TCR-beta CDR3 sequencing of genomic DNA was performed by Adaptive Biotechnologies. The original methods were these. TCR sequencing data for some 17 patients were retrieved from Adaptive's ImmunoSEQ software; three other patients were processed with MiXCR and VDJtools. To correct CD4 versus CD8 sorting errors, any sequence found in both subsets at a frequency ratio below 5:1 was removed. CDR3 nucleotide sequences shared by donor and recipient were removed because the origin of these sequences could not be assigned. At least 2-fold expansion over unstimulated cells and a minimum CFSE-low frequency of 0.002% (template counts) or 0.001% (read counts) were required for clones to be classified as alloreactive. Mappable clones were those detected in sequenced pre-transplant spleen, lymph node, or MLR CFSE-low populations of the donor or recipient. The cumulative frequency of alloreactive clones was calculated as a percentage of all sequences, weighted by copy number. TCRdb took over this immuneACCESS table, retaining in-frame rearrangements with V and J assigned. Such tables are incomplete; in checked studies, under half of the missing clones stem from an unresolved V gene, and the remainder is unexplained. The D gene and trimming were derived from the DNA, and the V and J assignments and clone size from that table. The sample yields some 81,000 clones; roughly 91% were counted once. The ten largest account for roughly 0.37% of the sample.

The label giving this sample's time point can be read as: cells obtained before transplantation from donor or recipient. CD3+CD4+ and CD3+CD8+ populations were FACS-sorted from unstimulated pre-transplant donor and recipient cells taken from spleen or lymph nodes. The rearrangement joined TRBV27 to TRBJ2-1; perhaps TRBD2 is the D gene, with 6 bases matching. The clonotype comes from a human donor who received an intestinal transplant. Sequenced here: unstimulated CD4+ T cells sorted from spleen or lymph node cells, sampled before intestinal transplant. The CDR3 loop reads CASSYVGSSYNEQFF. The DNA is TGTGCCAGCAGTTACGTCGGGAGCTCCTACAATGAGCAGTTCTTC.